The present T cell receptor beta chain was sequenced within a study of metastatic and nonmetastatic thyroid tumors. The overall study: Blood and tumor or nodule tissue repertoires from malignant and benign thyroid patients were compared.

Authors' methods: Built for papillary thyroid cancer, a distant-metastasis classifier drew on CDR3 differences across clinicopathological groups. TCRdb re-called the PCR reads with MiXCR. None of the V and J calls come from the authors' own analysis; TCRdb made them. There are roughly 61,000 clones in the sample; about 3.8% occur only once, and 20% to 25% lies in the top ten. Study-wide results and limits: Versus benign nodules, malignant thyroid tumors reportedly had significantly higher TCR beta diversity, in blood and tumor.

This clone was seen at least ten times. Its antigen is unknown. Among the patients, none had received any treatment before thyroid surgery. The CDR3 has 14 amino acids. The germline V gene has CDR1 LGHDT and CDR2 YNNKEL (reference sequence). V was pared by 2 bases and J by 9 bases, with 8 bases of the junction left unmatched. The sequenced sample was blood. The rearrangement uses TRBV3-1 and TRBJ2-3, with TRBD2 identical over 7 bases. The TCR comes from a female donor with papillary thyroid cancer or a benign thyroid nodule (not recorded which). Some clones in this sample may be carry-over from other donors' samples. CDR3 coding DNA: TGTGCCAGCAGCCAAAGGGTAGCGGGCGGAACGCAGTATTTT. Translation gives CASSQRVAGGTQYF.